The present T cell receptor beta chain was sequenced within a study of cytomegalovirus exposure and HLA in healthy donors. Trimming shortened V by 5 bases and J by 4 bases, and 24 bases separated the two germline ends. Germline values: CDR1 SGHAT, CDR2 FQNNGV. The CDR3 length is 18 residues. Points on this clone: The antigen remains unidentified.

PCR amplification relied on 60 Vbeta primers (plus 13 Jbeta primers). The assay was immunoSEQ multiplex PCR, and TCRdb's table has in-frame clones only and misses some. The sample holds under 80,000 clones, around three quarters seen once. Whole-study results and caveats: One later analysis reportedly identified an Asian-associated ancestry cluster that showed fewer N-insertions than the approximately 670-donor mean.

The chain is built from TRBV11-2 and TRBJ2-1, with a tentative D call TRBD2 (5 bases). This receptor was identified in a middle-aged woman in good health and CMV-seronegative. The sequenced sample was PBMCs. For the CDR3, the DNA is TGTGCCAGCAGCCTAGGTGGACTCCGAATCCGGCAATACAATGAGCAGTTCTTC. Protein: CASSLGGLRIRQYNEQFF. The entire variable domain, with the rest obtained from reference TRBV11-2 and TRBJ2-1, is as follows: EAGVAQSPRYKIIEKRQSVAFWCNPISGHATLYWYQQILGQGPKLLIQFQNNGVVDDSQLPKDRFSAERLKGVDSTLKIQPAKLEDSAVYLCASSLGGLRIRQYNEQFFGPGTRLTVL.